These T cell receptor beta chains were read from a single sample in a study of CD8 T cells in ankylosing spondylitis. One entry per CDR3 protein, called by TCRdb with MiXCR from the 5' RACE reads. Of some 350,000 distinct CDR3 sequences in the sample, approximately 15% were seen once. Sequenced material: blood, either unsorted or a sorted T cell fraction (not recorded which). The receptors derive from a male donor with ankylosing spondylitis or in good health (not recorded which). Both conserved end residues are part of each CDR3. D genes are given only for firm matches.

j_gene: TRBJ2-7; d_gene: TRBD1; v_gene: TRBV4-1; CDR3aa: CASSHGGITTGGHEQYF
j_gene: TRBJ2-3; d_gene: TRBD2; v_gene: TRBV6-1; CDR3aa: CASRLAGGLTDTQYF
j_gene: TRBJ2-1; d_gene: TRBD2; v_gene: TRBV20-1; CDR3aa: CSAPRPGRAYNEQFF
j_gene: TRBJ1-1; d_gene: .; v_gene: TRBV5-1; CDR3aa: CASSLSPAGNTEAFF
j_gene: TRBJ1-6; d_gene: .; v_gene: TRBV20-1; CDR3aa: CSATMAGDGSPLHF
j_gene: TRBJ1-2; d_gene: TRBD1; v_gene: TRBV5-1; CDR3aa: CASSEDRSSGYTF
j_gene: TRBJ2-7; d_gene: TRBD2; v_gene: TRBV4-2; CDR3aa: CASSPPGGREAAYEQYF
j_gene: TRBJ2-3; d_gene: TRBD2; v_gene: TRBV20-1; CDR3aa: CSADTGTSGRRGTQYF
j_gene: TRBJ1-4; d_gene: .; v_gene: TRBV27; CDR3aa: CASSFRGTEKLFF
j_gene: TRBJ1-6; d_gene: TRBD1; v_gene: TRBV29-1; CDR3aa: CSVRTGENSPLHF
j_gene: TRBJ2-7; d_gene: .; v_gene: TRBV3-1; CDR3aa: CAPGRGEIYEQYF
j_gene: TRBJ1-1; d_gene: .; v_gene: TRBV5-6; CDR3aa: CASSPAAVGPPMGAFF
j_gene: TRBJ2-6; d_gene: .; v_gene: TRBV25-1; CDR3aa: CASSSGRANVLTF
j_gene: TRBJ2-1; d_gene: TRBD2; v_gene: TRBV12-3/TRBV12-4; CDR3aa: CASSLGGRGDEQFF
j_gene: TRBJ1-2; d_gene: .; v_gene: TRBV3-1; CDR3aa: CASSPGVGISGYTF
j_gene: TRBJ2-1; d_gene: .; v_gene: TRBV20-1; CDR3aa: CSARVRARNAYNEQFF
j_gene: TRBJ2-3; d_gene: .; v_gene: TRBV10-3; CDR3aa: CAISLGTSTDTQYF
j_gene: TRBJ2-2; d_gene: TRBD2; v_gene: TRBV7-2; CDR3aa: CASSVGLAANTGELFF
j_gene: TRBJ1-4; d_gene: .; v_gene: TRBV4-1; CDR3aa: CASSHAERTNEKLFF
j_gene: TRBJ2-7; d_gene: .; v_gene: TRBV20-1; CDR3aa: CSARDASAGPTYEQYF